The subject of this entry is one TCR beta chain. Its antigen is as yet unknown. CDR1 is SGHRS, CDR2 YFSETQ, per germline. The CDR3 runs to 18 residues. J was trimmed by 4 bases and V by 4 bases; bases with no gene match: 13. The source of the sample is a study of OX40 agonist ivuxolimab in advanced cancers. Study summary: A male proportion of under 90% was recorded, with mean age approximately 57 years and range roughly 20 to 90.

Notes on the study in general: The mean number of expanded clones was higher in CD8+ T cells than in CD4+. At 0.1 to 3.0 mg/kg and by week 6, clonal expansion occurred in CD4+ and CD8+ blood T cells.

Here immunoSEQ multiplex PCR was the method, and the copy in TCRdb shows in-frame clones only, minus some. The table has some 86,000 clones, 80% to 95% seen once. The sequence came from an adult with an advanced solid tumor such as melanoma, head and neck, liver or kidney cancer. The rearrangement joins TRBV5-1 to TRBJ2-1; TRBD2 aligns across 11 bases. The specimen was CD4+ or CD8+ T cells sorted from blood, collected in a trial of the OX40 agonist ivuxolimab. The CDR3 DNA reads as TGCGCCAGCAGCCTGCAGGCCAGGACTAGCGGGCTGTACAATGAGCAGTTCTTC. Protein: CASSLQARTSGLYNEQFF.